A selection of T cell receptor beta chains follows, all from one sample in a study of blood T cell repertoires in COVID-19. The data were produced by immunoSEQ multiplex PCR, yet TCRdb's version contains in-frame clones alone and is incomplete. The table includes tens of thousands of clones, less than 85% detected once. Sequenced: peripheral blood. These receptors all come from a man older than 75 with acute or convalescent COVID-19. CDR3s include the opening cysteine and the closing phenylalanine or tryptophan. D genes are given only for firm matches. A clone size is listed for some rows: how often the clone was seen (once, few, many), or a class if it is expanded.

J,size,D,V,CDR3,DNA
TRBJ1-1,NA,NA,TRBV21-1,CASSKVGRDRGMNTEAFF,TGTGCCAGCAGCAAAGTCGGGAGGGATCGGGGTATGAACACTGAAGCTTTCTTT
TRBJ2-2,NA,TRBD2,TRBV5-4,CASSAPSGGVTGELFF,TGTGCCAGCAGCGCCCCCTCGGGAGGCGTCACCGGGGAGCTGTTTTTT
TRBJ1-1,NA,TRBD1,TRBV9,CASSVGTGTNTEAFF,TGTGCCAGCAGCGTAGGGACAGGGACCAACACTGAAGCTTTCTTT
TRBJ1-2,NA,NA,TRBV5-4,CASSLARQATNYGYTF,TGTGCCAGCAGCTTGGCCCGGCAGGCTACTAACTATGGCTACACCTTC
TRBJ2-7,NA,NA,TRBV28,CASSLAFGGSYEQYF,TGTGCCAGCAGTTTGGCCTTCGGCGGATCCTACGAGCAGTACTTC
TRBJ2-6,NA,NA,TRBV6-6,CASSYSTGAGANVLTF,TGTGCCAGCAGTTACTCGACGGGGGCTGGGGCCAACGTCCTGACTTTC
TRBJ1-1,NA,NA,TRBV5-5,CASSQGVGGAFF,TGTGCCAGCAGCCAAGGTGTAGGGGGAGCTTTCTTT
TRBJ2-7,once,NA,TRBV29-1,CSVSRGSPYEQYF,TGCAGCGTCAGTCGGGGGTCCCCCTACGAGCAGTACTTC
TRBJ2-1,NA,TRBD2,TRBV24-1,CATSDALAGGDNEQFF,TGTGCCACCAGTGATGCCCTAGCGGGAGGAGACAATGAGCAGTTCTTC
TRBJ2-1,NA,TRBD2,TRBV5-1,CASSLEGGSAYNEQFF,TGCGCCAGCAGCTTGGAAGGCGGGAGCGCCTACAATGAGCAGTTCTTC
TRBJ2-6,NA,TRBD1,TRBV5-1,CASSPRGQEGANVLTF,TGCGCCAGCAGCCCCAGGGGGCAGGAGGGGGCCAACGTCCTGACTTTC
TRBJ1-2,NA,TRBD1,TRBV30,CAWSPDRGGVYTF,TGTGCCTGGAGTCCAGACAGGGGTGGGGTTTACACCTTC
TRBJ1-1,NA,NA,TRBV18,CASSPKGDTEAFF,TGTGCCAGCTCACCGAAGGGGGACACTGAGGCTTTCTTT
TRBJ1-1,NA,NA,TRBV19,CASSSQAGNTEAFF,TGTGCCAGTAGTTCCCAGGCGGGGAACACTGAAGCTTTCTTT
TRBJ2-3,NA,TRBD2,TRBV20-1,CSASKREVPDTQYF,TGCAGTGCTAGTAAGCGGGAGGTACCAGATACGCAGTATTTT
TRBJ2-7,NA,TRBD2,TRBV4-1,CASSLAGGRYEQYF,TGCGCCAGCAGCCTAGCGGGAGGAAGGTACGAGCAGTACTTC
TRBJ1-3,NA,NA,TRBV11-2,CASSLYSSGNTIYF,TGTGCCAGCAGCTTGTATAGCTCTGGAAACACCATATATTTT
TRBJ2-6,once,TRBD1,TRBV4-1,CASSQPRGQGLSGANVLTF,TGCGCCAGCAGCCAACCCCGGGGACAGGGCCTCTCTGGGGCCAACGTCCTGACTTTC
TRBJ2-7,NA,NA,TRBV20-1,CSARDFNEQYF,TGCAGTGCTAGGGACTTCAACGAGCAGTACTTC
TRBJ1-2,NA,TRBD1,TRBV13,CASSLTGAGGYTF,TGTGCCAGCAGCTTGACAGGGGCTGGTGGCTACACCTTC
TRBJ2-7,NA,TRBD2,TRBV2,CASSVTSESYEQYF,TGTGCCAGCAGTGTGACTAGCGAGTCCTACGAGCAGTACTTC
TRBJ2-3,NA,TRBD2,TRBV29-1,CSVELPWASGSTDTQYF,TGCAGCGTTGAATTACCCTGGGCTAGCGGGAGCACAGATACGCAGTATTTT
TRBJ1-6,few,TRBD1,TRBV6-5,CASNDRGSYNSPLHF,TGTGCCAGCAACGACAGGGGCTCTTATAATTCACCCCTCCACTTT
TRBJ1-6,NA,NA,TRBV5-6,CASSPGGGGLYNSPLHF,TGTGCCAGCAGCCCAGGAGGTGGAGGGCTCTATAATTCACCCCTCCACTTT
TRBJ2-3,NA,NA,TRBV5-1,CASSLQDLSTDTQYF,TGCGCCAGCAGCTTACAGGACCTGAGCACAGATACGCAGTATTTT
TRBJ1-5,once,TRBD1,TRBV18,CASSGTDRGLQPQHF,TGTGCCAGCTCAGGGACCGACAGGGGGCTTCAGCCCCAGCATTTT
TRBJ1-6,NA,TRBD1,TRBV5-1,CASSEYRGSPLHF,TGCGCCAGCAGCGAATACAGGGGATCACCCCTCCACTTT
TRBJ1-2,NA,TRBD1,TRBV18,CASSPGQGLSNYGYTF,TGTGCCAGCTCACCGGGACAGGGCTTAAGTAACTATGGCTACACCTTC
TRBJ1-5,NA,NA,TRBV2,CASSGPGDSNQPQHF,TGTGCCAGCAGTGGACCCGGGGATAGCAATCAGCCCCAGCATTTT
TRBJ1-1,NA,NA,TRBV5-4,CASTSQRSGIPEAFF,TGTGCCAGCACGTCACAGCGATCGGGGATCCCTGAAGCTTTCTTT
TRBJ1-1,NA,NA,TRBV7-2,CASSLRTDPGSNTEAFF,TGTGCCAGCAGCCTCCGGACTGACCCTGGATCGAACACTGAAGCTTTCTTT
TRBJ2-5,NA,NA,TRBV2,CASSGLRGPRETQYF,TGTGCCAGCAGTGGACTCCGGGGTCCACGGGAGACCCAGTACTTC
TRBJ2-7,NA,NA,TRBV4-2,CASSQGQGTYEQYF,TGTGCCAGCAGCCAAGGCCAGGGAACCTACGAGCAGTACTTC
TRBJ2-7,NA,TRBD2,TRBV15,CATSRDSGGRAYEQYF,TGTGCCACCAGCAGAGATTCCGGAGGGAGGGCCTACGAGCAGTACTTC
TRBJ1-6,few,NA,TRBV28,CASSSYTTGRNSPLHF,TGTGCCAGCAGTTCGTATACAACAGGGCGCAATTCACCCCTCCACTTT
TRBJ2-1,NA,TRBD2,TRBV27,CASMRGVSGTLEFF,TGTGCCAGCATGCGGGGGGTCTCCGGGACCCTCGAGTTCTTC
TRBJ2-2,NA,NA,TRBV4-1,CASSQVTSRVTGELFF,TGCGCCAGCAGCCAAGTGACGTCTCGGGTTACCGGGGAGCTGTTTTTT
TRBJ1-5,NA,NA,TRBV7-9,CASSGENQPQHF,TGTGCCAGCAGCGGAGAGAATCAGCCCCAGCATTTT
TRBJ1-2,NA,TRBD1,TRBV25-1,CASTPGQPPYGYTF,TGTGCCAGCACTCCGGGACAGCCTCCCTATGGCTACACCTTC
TRBJ2-2,NA,NA,TRBV30,CAWSTSLGARTGELFF,TGTGCCTGGAGTACTTCTTTGGGGGCCCGAACCGGGGAGCTGTTTTTT
TRBJ2-7,NA,TRBD2,TRBV5-6,CASSLGTGLAGGQQYF,TGTGCCAGCAGCTTGGGCACCGGGCTAGCGGGAGGCCAGCAGTACTTC
TRBJ2-5,NA,NA,TRBV9,CASSVVVTGETQYF,TGTGCCAGCAGCGTAGTAGTGACAGGAGAGACCCAGTACTTC
TRBJ2-1,NA,TRBD2,TRBV7-2,CASSLEPSGSKNEQFF,TGTGCCAGCAGCTTAGAGCCTAGCGGGAGTAAAAATGAGCAGTTCTTC
TRBJ1-2,many,NA,TRBV10-2,CASSESSGTNYGYTF,TGCGCCAGCAGTGAATCCTCCGGGACAAACTATGGCTACACCTTC
TRBJ1-2,NA,TRBD1,TRBV3-1/TRBV3-2,CASSQGGTAINYGYTF,TGTGCCAGCAGCCAAGGAGGGACAGCAATTAACTATGGCTACACCTTC
TRBJ2-2,NA,NA,TRBV5-1,CASSLDAGYAGELFF,TGCGCCAGCAGCTTGGATGCAGGGTATGCCGGGGAGCTGTTTTTT
TRBJ1-1,NA,TRBD1,TRBV19,CASSRGQVLNTEAFF,TGTGCCAGTAGTCGCGGACAGGTCTTAAACACTGAAGCTTTCTTT
TRBJ1-3,NA,NA,TRBV19,CASTVSSSGNTIYF,TGTGCCAGTACGGTTTCAAGCTCTGGAAACACCATATATTTT
TRBJ1-2,NA,NA,TRBV16,CASSQTRGDYGYTF,TGTGCCAGCAGCCAAACGCGGGGCGACTATGGCTACACCTTC
TRBJ1-1,few,NA,TRBV11-2,CASSLARGRDEAFF,TGTGCCAGCAGCTTAGCCAGGGGAAGGGATGAAGCTTTCTTT
TRBJ1-2,NA,NA,TRBV9,CASSVAQGNYGYTF,TGTGCCAGCAGCGTAGCTCAGGGAAACTATGGCTACACCTTC